This T cell receptor (beta chain) derives from a study of T cells in Graves' hyperthyroidism and ophthalmopathy. The CDR3 is made up of 15 amino acids. CDR1 DFQATT and CDR2 SNEGSKA come from the germline V gene (reference sequence). V lost 4 bases and J 1 base, leaving 17 bases between the germline ends. Amplification of TCR beta CDR3 regions was performed using RNA transcripts as template. The TCR CDR3 first-round RT-PCR relied on the HTBI primer set. TCRdb recomputed calls from the multiplex PCR reads with MiXCR, one row per CDR3 protein. There are fewer than 650,000 distinct CDR3 sequences in the sample; about 14% occur only once, and around 7% lies in the top ten.

The rearrangement uses TRBV20-1 and TRBJ2-7; TRBD2 is a possible D gene (5 bases). Sequencing was done on a sample of blood. The TCR was taken from a woman under 30 with Graves' ophthalmopathy. The CDR3 DNA is TGCAGTGCTACCCCTCCGGGATCTCGGTCCTACGAGCAGTACTTC. Translation: CSATPPGSRSYEQYF.